The present T cell receptor (beta chain) was sequenced within a study of post-analysis software for immune sequencing data. Study overall: Included among the disease courses, which were recorded for the cohort, were relapsing-remitting, secondary progressive and progressive-relapsing multiple sclerosis. Findings and caveats of the study: The F measure placed samples prepared in the same batch into strongly shared clusters. In patients, roughly five TRBV segments were more frequent than in controls, with TRBV5-6, TRBV5-1 and TRBV20-1 among them. Normalized Chao1 diversity was significantly reduced in patients versus controls.

TCR beta libraries were prepared from cDNA with unique molecular identifiers. About 500,000 cDNA molecules were obtained from roughly 1.1 to 9.2 million T cells. TCRdb reanalysed the PCR reads using MiXCR and keeps one entry per CDR3 protein. The sample has about 680,000 distinct CDR3 sequences, approximately 60% seen once. Details on this clonotype: As yet, its antigen is unknown.

The V end lost 1 base, the J end lost 5 bases, and 23 bases lay between the germline ends. CDR3 length equals 18 residues. The germline CDR1 and CDR2 sequences are MGHRA and YSYEKL. The chain has TRBV4-1 and TRBJ1-1, with a weak D call TRBD1 (6 bases). The TCR sequence derives from a girl aged 2 to 10 with multiple sclerosis. The sample comprised blood. The CDR3 DNA sequence: TGCGCCAGCAGCCAAGGCGAATCCCCCATTACAGGGAGGACTGAAGCTTTCTTT. Translated: CASSQGESPITGRTEAFF.